This T cell receptor beta chain is drawn from a study of a mutant IDH1 vaccine in newly diagnosed glioma. Whole-study context: Standard pretreatment was either radiotherapy, temozolomide, or, for most, radiochemotherapy with temozolomide. Week 35 brought visit V12, which was followed by visit V13 at week 47.

Comment on this clone: As yet, its antigen is unknown.

The study, taken as a whole, reports: Pseudoprogression seemingly bore no relation to changes in top peripheral T cell clonotypes.

Sequencing was performed with immunoSEQ multiplex PCR; in TCRdb, only in-frame clones are kept and a portion is missing. The sample lists tens of thousands of clones, about 61% occurring once. The CDR3 consists of 14 residues. Germline values: CDR1 SGHDN, CDR2 FVKESK. The ends were cut back, 0 bases at V and 7 bases at J, with 7 bases in the middle. Time point described: week 47, end of study. Mutant IDH1 20-mer peptide, at 300 ug, made up each vaccine dose, with topical imiquimod. Donors had new WHO grade 3 or 4 IDH1-mutant, ATRX-lost astrocytomas. This chain connects TRBV14 to TRBJ1-6, with TRBD1 as a possible D gene (5 bases). The receptor was isolated from a middle-aged man with glioma. Some clones in this sample may be carry-over from other donors' samples. This specimen was peripheral blood mononuclear cells (PBMCs), taken from a glioma patient whose treatment included an IDH1 peptide vaccine. The CDR3: CASSQEGGNSPLHF. The CDR3 region has the DNA TGTGCCAGCAGCCAAGAGGGGGGAAATTCACCCCTCCACTTT.